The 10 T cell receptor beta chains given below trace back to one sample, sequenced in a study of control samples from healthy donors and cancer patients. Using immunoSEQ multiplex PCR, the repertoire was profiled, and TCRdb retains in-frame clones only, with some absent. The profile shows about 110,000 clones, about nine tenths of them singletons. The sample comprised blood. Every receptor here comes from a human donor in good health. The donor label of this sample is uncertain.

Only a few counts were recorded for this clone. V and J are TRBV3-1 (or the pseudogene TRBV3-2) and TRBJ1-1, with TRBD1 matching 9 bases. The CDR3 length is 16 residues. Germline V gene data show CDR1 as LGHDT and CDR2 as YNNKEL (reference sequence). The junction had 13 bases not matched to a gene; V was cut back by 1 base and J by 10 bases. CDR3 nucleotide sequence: TGTGCCAGCAGCCAAGGCGCATCAACAGGGGGCGCAGGAGCTTTCTTT. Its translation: CASSQGASTGGAGAFF.

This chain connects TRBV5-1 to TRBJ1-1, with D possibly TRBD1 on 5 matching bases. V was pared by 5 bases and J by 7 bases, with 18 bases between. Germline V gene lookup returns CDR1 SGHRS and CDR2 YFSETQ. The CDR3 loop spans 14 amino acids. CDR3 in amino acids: CASSPGFSGGEAFF. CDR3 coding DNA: TGCGCCAGCAGTCCGGGATTCTCGGGGGGTGAAGCTTTCTTT.

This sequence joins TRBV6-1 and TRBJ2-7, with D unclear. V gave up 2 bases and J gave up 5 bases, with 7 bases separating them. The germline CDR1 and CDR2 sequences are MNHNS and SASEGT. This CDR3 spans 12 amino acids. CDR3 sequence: CASSESRDEQYV. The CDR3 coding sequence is TGTGCCAGCAGTGAAAGTAGGGACGAGCAGTACGTC.

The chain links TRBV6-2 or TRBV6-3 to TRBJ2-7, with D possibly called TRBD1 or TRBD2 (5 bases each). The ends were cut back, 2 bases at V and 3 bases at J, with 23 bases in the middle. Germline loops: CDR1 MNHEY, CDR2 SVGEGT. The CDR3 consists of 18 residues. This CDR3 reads CASSYVVGTEGPFYEQYF. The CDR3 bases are TGTGCCAGCAGTTACGTTGTGGGGACGGAAGGGCCCTTCTACGAGCAGTACTTC.

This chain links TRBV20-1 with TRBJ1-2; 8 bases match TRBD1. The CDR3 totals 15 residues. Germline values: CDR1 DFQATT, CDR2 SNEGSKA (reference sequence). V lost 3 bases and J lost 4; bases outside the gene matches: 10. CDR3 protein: CSASASGGEGYGYTF. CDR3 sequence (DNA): TGCAGTGCTAGTGCCTCAGGGGGCGAGGGCTATGGCTACACCTTC.

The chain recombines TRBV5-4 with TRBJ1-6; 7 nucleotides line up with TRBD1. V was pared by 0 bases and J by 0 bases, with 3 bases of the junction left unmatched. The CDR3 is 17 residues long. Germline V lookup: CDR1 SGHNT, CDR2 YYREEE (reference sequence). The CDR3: CASSLGGQSSYNSPLHF. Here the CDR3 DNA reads TGTGCCAGCAGCTTGGGGGGACAGAGCTCCTATAATTCACCCCTCCACTTT.

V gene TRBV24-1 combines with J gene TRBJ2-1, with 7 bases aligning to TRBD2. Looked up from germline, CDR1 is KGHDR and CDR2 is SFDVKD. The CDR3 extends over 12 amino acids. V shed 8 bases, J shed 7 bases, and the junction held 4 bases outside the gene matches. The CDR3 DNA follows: TGTGCCACCATAGGGACTAATAATGAGCAGTTCTTC. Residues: CATIGTNNEQFF.

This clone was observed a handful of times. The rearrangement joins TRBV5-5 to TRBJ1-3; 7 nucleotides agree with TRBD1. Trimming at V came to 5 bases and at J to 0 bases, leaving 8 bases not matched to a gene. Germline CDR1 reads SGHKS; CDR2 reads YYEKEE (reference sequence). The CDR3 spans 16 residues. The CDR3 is CASSNSGQRSGNTIYF. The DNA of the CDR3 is TGTGCCAGCAGTAATTCGGGACAGCGCTCTGGAAACACCATATATTTT.

CDR3 sequence: CASSRVQGPGEAFF. Written as DNA, the CDR3 is TGTGCCAGCAGCCGGGTACAGGGGCCGGGTGAAGCTTTCTTT. The rearrangement links TRBV14 to TRBJ1-1, with 7 bases that match TRBD1. The CDR3 length is 14 residues. Germline V CDR1 and CDR2: SGHDN, FVKESK. Trimming cost V 4 bases and J 7 bases; bases outside gene matches: 9. Based on the CDR3 plus reference TRBV14 and TRBJ1-1, the full variable domain is EAGVTQFPSHSVIEKGQTVTLRCDPISGHDNLYWYRRVMGKEIKFLLHFVKESKQDESGMPNNRFLAERTGGTYSTLKVQPAELEDSGVYFCASSRVQGPGEAFFGQGTRLTVV.

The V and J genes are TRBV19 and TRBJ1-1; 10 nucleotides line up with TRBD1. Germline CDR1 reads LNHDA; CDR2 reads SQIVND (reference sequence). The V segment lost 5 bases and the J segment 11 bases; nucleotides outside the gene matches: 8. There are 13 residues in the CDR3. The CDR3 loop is CASSLGTGDVAFF. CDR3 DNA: TGTGCCAGTAGTCTCGGGACAGGGGACGTGGCTTTCTTT.